This T cell receptor (beta chain) was sequenced for a study of T-cell memory formation after mild COVID-19. Study-wide points: The second-wave clones peaking on day 37 were not confirmed as SARS-CoV-2-specific. Contracting CD8+ clones were enriched in EMRA, CD4+ mainly in CM and EM. Day 15 to 85 contracting clones showed balanced CD4/CD8; later expanders leaned CD4+.

Employing constant-segment primers, 5'RACE generated TCR alpha and TCR beta cDNA libraries bearing sample barcodes and UMIs. TCRdb reanalysed the 5' RACE reads using MiXCR and keeps one entry per CDR3 protein. The sample includes 550,000 to 600,000 distinct CDR3 sequences, around 15% of them seen just once. Looked up from germline, CDR1 is SGHAT and CDR2 is FQDESV (reference sequence). The CDR3 consists of 16 residues. Trimming at V came to 5 bases and at J to 5 bases, leaving 13 bases not matched to a gene. This clonotype was found a few times. Its antigen is not known. The sample was PBMCs or a T cell subset sorted from them (not recorded which). This sequence joins TRBV11-1 and TRBJ2-5; 8 positions match TRBD1. This receptor was obtained from an adult woman who had mild COVID-19 (a few samples of this study predate the infection). Cell type and time point are not known. CDR3 in amino acids: CASSARQGKGLETQYF. The CDR3 bases are TGTGCCAGCAGCGCTCGACAGGGGAAGGGGCTCGAGACCCAGTACTTC.